This T cell receptor (beta chain) was retrieved from a study of shared clonotypes between healthy human individuals. General observations from the study: Generally, naive subsets (rather than memory subsets) showed larger estimated richness.

The CDR3 is made up of 14 amino acids. Germline-derived CDR1 and CDR2 are MDHEN and SYDVKM. Trimming removed 7 bases at V and 2 bases at J, with 14 bases between. This clone appeared a few times. The antigen remains unidentified. TCRdb's table, derived via immunoSEQ multiplex PCR, lists solely in-frame clones and lacks some. This sample has 2 million to 3 million clones, with over 85% found just once. The chain links TRBV28 to TRBJ1-1; the D gene is possibly TRBD1 (6 bases). The sample comprised naive CD4+ T cells from PBMCs. Indicated subset: CD45RA+ positively selected. The TCR was taken from a man aged 18 to 29 in good health. Some clones in this sample may be carry-over from other donors' samples. In DNA form, the CDR3 reads TGTGCCAGCAACATCGGACAGTTTAACACTGAAGCTTTCTTT. It codes for CASNIGQFNTEAFF.